This T cell receptor (beta chain) was captured by sequencing in a study of cytomegalovirus exposure and HLA in healthy donors. Findings of the study overall: The study listed roughly 160 cytomegalovirus-associated TCR beta chains. With DRB1 most and HLA-C fewest, TCR association rates differed between HLA loci in a later analysis. Within the data, a cluster of highly shared sequence variants was likely a sequencing artifact.

PCR used 60 Vbeta primers and 13 Jbeta primers. The repertoire was sequenced with immunoSEQ multiplex PCR; TCRdb's copy has only in-frame clones and lacks some. The sample consists of about 120,000 clones, about four fifths of them appearing once. To note about this clone: The antigen remains unidentified.

Per germline, CDR1 GTSNPN and CDR2 SVGIG (reference sequence). This CDR3 comprises 12 residues. Trimming shortened V by 7 bases and J by 6 bases, and 13 bases separated the two germline ends. The sequenced sample was PBMCs. This clonotype originated in a female donor in good health and CMV-seropositive. V usage is TRBV30 and J usage is TRBJ1-3; D remains unclear. CDR3 region: CASSETPNTIYF. Here the CDR3 DNA reads TGTGCCTCGTCCGAGACTCCAAACACCATATATTTT.